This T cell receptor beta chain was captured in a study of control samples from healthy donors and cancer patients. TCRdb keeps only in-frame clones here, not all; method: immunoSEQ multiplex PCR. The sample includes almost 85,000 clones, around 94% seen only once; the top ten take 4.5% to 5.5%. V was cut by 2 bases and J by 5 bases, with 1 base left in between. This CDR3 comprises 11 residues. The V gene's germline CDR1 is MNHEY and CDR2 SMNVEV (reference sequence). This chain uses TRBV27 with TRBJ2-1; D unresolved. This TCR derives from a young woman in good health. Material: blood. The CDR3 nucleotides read TGTGCCAGCAGTTTAAACAATGAGCAGTTCTTC. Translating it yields CASSLNNEQFF.